This TCR beta chain came from a study of shared clonotypes between healthy human individuals. Overall study results and limits: Roughly 4.7% was the fraction of naive CD4 clonotypes found shared across a handful of donors.

Sorted-subset replicate PCRs used roughly 180 ng DNA, approximately 33,000 T cell genomes. Clones were sequenced by immunoSEQ multiplex PCR, and TCRdb holds only the in-frame ones, with some missing. The sample contains roughly 2.4 million clones, nearly 97% of which appear only once. A word on this clone: The target antigen is unknown.

CDR1 and CDR2 from the germline V gene are MGHRA and YSYEKL. This CDR3 is built from 13 residues. Trimming took off 0 bases at V and 8 bases at J, with 10 bases between the two ends. This chain uses TRBV4-1 with TRBJ1-2; D is ambiguous. The sample comprised naive CD4+ T cells sorted from blood. The subset was: CD45RA+ positively selected. The TCR sequence derives from a young man in good health. The CDR3 loop is CASSQDQGWGYTF. The CDR3 bases are TGCGCCAGCAGCCAAGATCAAGGTTGGGGCTACACCTTC.